What follows are 21 T cell receptor beta chains derived from one specimen sequenced in a study of blood T cell repertoires in COVID-19. The data were produced by immunoSEQ multiplex PCR, yet TCRdb's version contains in-frame clones alone and is incomplete. This sample has just under 85,000 clones, with around nine tenths found just once. Sequenced input: peripheral blood. The receptor source for this set is a man aged 80 or over with active or convalescent COVID-19.

This rearrangement joins TRBV7-9 to TRBJ1-4; TRBD1 agrees at 9 bases. The V and J ends lost 5 bases and 8 bases, in that order; junction bases with no gene match: 9. This CDR3 region has 15 residues. Germline loops: CDR1 SEHNR, CDR2 FQNEAQ (reference sequence). CDR3 DNA: TGTGCCAGCAGCGACTGGACAGGGGCCCCCGAAAAACTGTTTTTT. This encodes CASSDWTGAPEKLFF.

The chain carries TRBV3-1 (or the pseudogene TRBV3-2) and TRBJ1-2; D gene unclear. The CDR3 extends over 12 amino acids. V was shortened by 2 bases and J by 5 bases, with 6 bases between the two germline ends. Germline CDR1 reads LGHDT; CDR2 reads YNNKEL (reference sequence). Here the CDR3 reads CASSQRGYGYTF. In nucleotides, the CDR3 is TGTGCCAGCAGCCAACGAGGGTATGGCTACACCTTC.

The chain employs TRBV3-1 (or the pseudogene TRBV3-2) and TRBJ2-3, with 9 bases identical to TRBD1. The CDR3 runs to 15 residues. V lost 6 bases, J lost 0 bases, and 4 bases stayed unmatched. Germline V gene sequence: CDR1 LGHDT, CDR2 YNNKEL (reference sequence). The CDR3 DNA follows: TGTGCCAGCAGACAAACAGGGGGCAGCACAGATACGCAGTATTTT. This codes for CASRQTGGSTDTQYF.

V is TRBV24-1 and J is TRBJ2-1, with 10 bases fitting TRBD1. V gave up 4 bases and J gave up 2 bases; unmatched junction bases: 4. Germline loops: CDR1 KGHDR, CDR2 SFDVKD. This CDR3 region has 16 residues. The DNA for the CDR3 is TGTGCCACCAGTGAAACCGGGACAGGGGCCTACAATGAGCAGTTCTTC. This sequence encodes CATSETGTGAYNEQFF.

This clone was detected a few times. Here the CDR3 reads CATRDRLATNEKLFF. CDR3 sequence (DNA): TGTGCCACAAGGGACAGACTTGCAACTAATGAAAAACTGTTTTTT. V usage is TRBV6-5 and J usage is TRBJ1-4; 7 bases agree with TRBD1. This CDR3 contains 15 residues. In germline, CDR1 is MNHEY, CDR2 SVGAGI. V shed 10 bases and J 0 bases; nucleotides not matched to a gene: 8.

This clone was counted once. The chain joins TRBV10-3 to TRBJ1-1; TRBD1 agrees at 8 bases. Germline loops: CDR1 ENHRY, CDR2 SYGVKD. J gave up 0 bases and V 6 bases, and 3 bases lay outside the gene matches. CDR3 length: 14 residues. The CDR3 region has the DNA TGTGCCATCAGGACAGGGGACTTGAACACTGAAGCTTTCTTT. As protein: CAIRTGDLNTEAFF.

The V gene is TRBV28, the J gene TRBJ1-6; 7 nucleotides align to TRBD1. The CDR3 is 14 amino acids. The V gene's germline CDR1 is MDHEN and CDR2 SYDVKM. J lost 7 bases, V lost 6 bases, and 6 bases had no gene match. The CDR3 loop is CASRGGQTNSPLHF. The CDR3 DNA reads TGTGCCAGCAGAGGGGGACAGACGAATTCACCCCTCCACTTT.

The chain combines TRBV20-1 with TRBJ2-1; the match to TRBD2 covers 7 bases. CDR3 length: 11 residues. V lost 5 bases, J lost 9 bases, and 4 bases stayed unmatched. Germline V lookup: CDR1 DFQATT, CDR2 SNEGSKA (reference sequence). CDR3 amino acids: CSAQTSLEQFF. CDR3 nucleotide sequence: TGCAGTGCTCAGACTAGCCTTGAGCAGTTCTTC.

V and J are TRBV21-1 and TRBJ1-1. TRBV21-1 is a recognized pseudogene. The length of the CDR3 is 18 residues. For the CDR3, the DNA is TGTGCCAGCAGCAAAGGGTTCCGGGCTTGGAGGGTTATAGGTGAAGCTTTCTTT. As protein: CASSKGFRAWRVIGEAFF.

The V and J genes are TRBV5-5 and TRBJ1-2; 7 positions agree with TRBD1. The trim removed 4 bases at V and 6 bases at J, leaving 9 bases unmatched. Germline V gene data show CDR1 as SGHKS and CDR2 as YYEKEE (reference sequence). This CDR3 has 14 residues. The CDR3 sequence: CASSIRQGGDGYTF. CDR3 bases: TGTGCCAGCAGCATAAGACAGGGCGGGGATGGCTACACCTTC.

The chain is built from TRBV28 and TRBJ2-1; 8 positions agree with TRBD1. CDR1 and CDR2 (germline): MDHEN, SYDVKM. The CDR3 totals 16 residues. With V trimmed by 5 bases and J by 2 bases, 8 bases remained unmatched. The CDR3 spells CASSTRTGFPYNEQFF. CDR3 in DNA: TGTGCCAGCAGTACCCGGACAGGGTTCCCCTACAATGAGCAGTTCTTC. Looking up the rest from reference TRBV28 and TRBJ2-1 gives the full variable domain: DVKVTQSSRYLVKRTGEKVFLECVQDMDHENMFWYRQDPGLGLRLIYFSYDVKMKEKGDIPEGYSVSREKKERFSLILESASTNQTSMYLCASSTRTGFPYNEQFFGPGTRLTVL.

This clone was seen a handful of times. The chain has TRBV4-1 and TRBJ1-4, with TRBD1 matching over 9 bases. Germline-derived CDR1 and CDR2 are MGHRA and YSYEKL. Germline trimming cut 1 base from V and 7 bases from J; bases unmatched to any gene: 7. The CDR3 covers 16 residues. The CDR3 reads CASSQVGQGRGEKLFF. The CDR3 bases are TGCGCCAGCAGCCAAGTGGGACAGGGTCGGGGTGAAAAACTGTTTTTT.

With respect to this clone: At one end the junction does not follow the germline gene, possibly because of a read error. The chain employs TRBV13 and TRBJ1-6; 7 bases line up with TRBD1. CDR3 size: 16 residues. CDR1 and CDR2 from the germline V gene are PRHDT and FYEKMQ (reference sequence). The CDR3 spells CASSRQGATRNSPFHF. CDR3 sequence (DNA): TGTGCCAGCAGCCGACAGGGCGCCACCCGCAATTCACCCTTCCACTTT.

V gene TRBV19 combines with J gene TRBJ2-7; possibly TRBD1 for D (6 bases). This CDR3 contains 13 residues. Germline V CDR1 and CDR2: LNHDA, SQIVND (reference sequence). Deletions cut 9 bases from V and 3 bases from J, with 15 bases between. CDR3 sequence reads: CARGLGQIYEQYV. The CDR3 DNA follows: TGTGCCAGAGGCCTCGGACAGATCTACGAGCAGTACGTC.

V gene TRBV19 combines with J gene TRBJ1-1, with D unclear. CDR1 and CDR2 from the germline V gene are LNHDA and SQIVND (reference sequence). V lost 5 bases to trimming and J lost 1 base, with 11 bases between them. The CDR3 contains 14 residues. The DNA of the CDR3 is TGTGCCAGTAGTCGAACAAGGAGGAACACTGAAGCTTTCTTT. It translates to CASSRTRRNTEAFF.

The chain combines TRBV6-4 with TRBJ1-5; 11 nucleotides match TRBD1. This CDR3 region has 13 residues. CDR1 and CDR2 (germline): MRHNA, SNTAGT. With V trimmed by 6 bases and J by 7 bases, 2 bases remained unmatched. The CDR3 protein is CASSGDRGQPQHF. CDR3 in DNA: TGTGCCAGCAGCGGGGACAGGGGGCAGCCCCAGCATTTT.

The V call is TRBV5-1, the J call TRBJ1-1; TRBD1 aligns across 7 bases. The CDR3 sequence is 13 residues long. V trimming: 7 bases; J trimming: 0 bases; junction bases outside the gene matches: 3. CDR1 and CDR2 (germline): SGHRS, YFSETQ. CDR3 sequence (DNA): TGCGCCAGCCAGACAGGGATGAACACTGAAGCTTTCTTT. Its protein product is CASQTGMNTEAFF.

The V gene is TRBV5-1, the J gene TRBJ1-2, with 8 bases lining up with TRBD1. V shed 0 bases, J shed 5 bases, and the junction held 0 bases outside the gene matches. Germline-derived CDR1 and CDR2 are SGHRS and YFSETQ. CDR3 length: 13 amino acids. CDR3: CASSLGDRYGYTF. In nucleotides, the CDR3 is TGCGCCAGCAGCTTGGGGGACAGGTATGGCTACACCTTC.

This sequence joins TRBV5-1 and TRBJ1-3; D remains ambiguous. This CDR3 contains 16 residues. Trimming cost V 0 bases and J 4 bases, with 14 bases left between them. In germline, CDR1 is SGHRS, CDR2 YFSETQ. The CDR3 sequence is CASSLGGTTTGNTIYF. CDR3 nucleotides: TGCGCCAGCAGCTTGGGCGGCACCACTACAGGAAACACCATATATTTT.

This clone was seen a few times. This chain uses TRBV21-1 with TRBJ2-7; the DNA was not compared with TRBD2, the D call given in the table. TRBV21-1 is deemed a pseudogene. The CDR3 contains 17 residues. The CDR3: CASAFKHWTRPPHEQYV. DNA of the CDR3: TGTGCCAGCGCCTTCAAACATTGGACTCGTCCCCCACACGAGCAGTACGTC.

The chain has TRBV24-1 and TRBJ2-1, with 10 bases lining up with TRBD2. J was trimmed by 8 bases and V by 6 bases; bases with no gene match: 9. In germline, CDR1 is KGHDR, CDR2 SFDVKD. This CDR3 is built from 15 residues. The CDR3 DNA reads as TGTGCCACCAGTAGGTCTAGCGGGAGTTGGGATGAGCAGTTCTTC. Residues: CATSRSSGSWDEQFF.